Each of the 10 T cell receptor beta chains below was sequenced from the same sample in a study of technical replicates of blood from a few donors. Profiled with immunoSEQ multiplex PCR; TCRdb holds only in-frame clones, not every one. The data contain tens of thousands of clones, about 96% of them singletons. The sequencing input was T cells isolated from PBMCs. These receptors were obtained from a human donor in good health.

This clone was observed a single time. The chain combines TRBV9 with TRBJ2-7; D not certain. Between the trimmed V and J ends, which lost 4 bases and 2 bases, there was a span of 10 bases. The germline V gene encodes CDR1 SGDLS and CDR2 YYNGEE. This CDR3 region has 13 residues. The CDR3 spells CASSSNRAYEQYF. For the CDR3, the DNA is TGTGCCAGCAGCTCGAACCGAGCCTACGAGCAGTACTTC.

This clone was detected only once. The rearrangement uses TRBV7-8 and TRBJ1-6; no firm D call. With 3 bases removed from V and 4 bases from J, the gap between germline ends came to 4 bases. Germline V CDR1 and CDR2: SGHVS, FQNEAQ. The CDR3 contains 13 residues. CDR3 sequence: CASSFPYNSPLHF. The CDR3 DNA reads as TGTGCCAGCAGCTTCCCGTATAATTCACCCCTCCACTTT.

This rearrangement joins TRBV5-1 to TRBJ2-1, with TRBD2 matching 10 bases. The CDR3 loop spans 15 amino acids. V lost 2 bases to trimming and J lost 8 bases; unmatched junction nucleotides: 7. Per the germline V gene, CDR1 is SGHRS and CDR2 is YFSETQ. The DNA for the CDR3 is TGCGCCAGCAGCTTCAGAGCGGGGGGGCCCTATGAGCAGTTCTTC. It codes for CASSFRAGGPYEQFF. The full variable domain, its missing parts supplied by reference TRBV5-1 and TRBJ2-1, is KAGVTQTPRYLIKTRGQQVTLSCSPISGHRSVSWYQQTPGQGLQFLFEYFSETQRNKGNFPGRFSGRQFSNSRSEMNVSTLELGDSALYLCASSFRAGGPYEQFFGPGTRLTVL.

This clone was detected once. V gene TRBV28 combines with J gene TRBJ2-5; possible D gene TRBD2, 6 bases. The CDR3 length is 20 residues. The V end lost 1 base, the J end lost 0 bases, and 24 bases lay between the germline ends. Germline CDR1 is MDHEN and CDR2 is SYDVKM. CDR3 loop: CASSLSGTVGHIRYQETQYF. The CDR3, as DNA: TGTGCCAGCAGTTTATCTGGGACTGTTGGACATATAAGGTACCAAGAGACCCAGTACTTC.

The chain is built from TRBV21-1 and TRBJ2-5; the D segment call TRBD1 is taken from the table without a DNA check. TRBV21-1 is noted as a pseudogene. This CDR3 spans 14 amino acids. The CDR3, as DNA: TGTGCCAGCAGCAGAGACAGGGTAGAAGAGACCCAGTACTTC. Its protein is CASSRDRVEETQYF.

The chain uses TRBV28 and TRBJ2-7; TRBD2 agrees at 11 bases. J gave up 1 base and V 6 bases, and 5 bases lay outside the gene matches. CDR1 and CDR2 (germline): MDHEN, SYDVKM. The CDR3 sequence is 15 residues long. In DNA, the CDR3 is TGTGCCAGCAGCCCGCTAGCGGGAGGATCCTACGAGCAGTACTTC. Residues: CASSPLAGGSYEQYF.

In this sample, this clone turned up once. The chain links TRBV5-4 to TRBJ2-3, with 11 bases matching TRBD2. CDR3 length: 15 amino acids. V was clipped by 4 bases and J by 4 bases; unmatched bases: 5. Germline assignment: CDR1 SGHNT and CDR2 YYREEE (reference sequence). CDR3 in amino acids: CASSTTSGRADTQYF. The DNA of the CDR3 is TGTGCCAGCAGCACAACTAGCGGGAGAGCAGATACGCAGTATTTT. Full variable domain (outside the CDR3, taken from reference TRBV5-4 and TRBJ2-3): ETGVTQSPTHLIKTRGQQVTLRCSSQSGHNTVSWYQQALGQGPQFIFQYYREEENGRGNFPPRFSGLQFPNYSSELNVNALELDDSALYLCASSTTSGRADTQYFGPGTRLTVL.

V and J are TRBV18 and TRBJ2-3; 11 nucleotides match TRBD2. Germline V gene sequence: CDR1 KGHSH, CDR2 LQKENI. After removal of 4 bases from V and 5 bases from J, the junction contained 2 bases not matched to a gene. The CDR3 is 14 amino acids. Written as DNA, the CDR3 is TGTGCCAGCTCACTAGGGACTAGCGGAGATACGCAGTATTTT. Its protein is CASSLGTSGDTQYF. The complete variable domain, with remaining parts taken from reference TRBV18 and TRBJ2-3, reads NAGVMQNPRHLVRRRGQEARLRCSPMKGHSHVYWYRQLPEEGLKFMVYLQKENIIDESGMPKERFSAEFPKEGPSILRIQQVVRGDSAAYFCASSLGTSGDTQYFGPGTRLTVL.

J is TRBJ2-7 and V is TRBV15, with 8 nucleotides matching TRBD1. The V gene's germline CDR1 is LNHNV and CDR2 YYDKDF (reference sequence). This CDR3 has 14 amino acids. Trimming removed 5 bases from V and 3 bases from J; junction bases left unmatched: 6. The CDR3 sequence is CATSVNRGFYEQYF. The CDR3 bases are TGTGCCACCAGCGTAAACAGGGGGTTCTACGAGCAGTACTTC.

The rearrangement joins TRBV9 to TRBJ1-4; 7 nucleotides align to TRBD1. V was clipped by 5 bases and J by 8 bases; unmatched bases: 12. The CDR3 extends over 15 amino acids. The germline V gene encodes CDR1 SGDLS and CDR2 YYNGEE. This chain's CDR3 is CASSETGRGIEKLFF. The CDR3 DNA reads TGTGCCAGCAGTGAGACAGGGCGAGGGATCGAAAAACTGTTTTTT.